The 28 T cell receptor beta chains listed next were all sequenced from one sample in a study of T-cell memory formation after mild COVID-19. TCRdb called the 5' RACE reads again in MiXCR, with one record for every CDR3 protein. The sample has hundreds of thousands of distinct CDR3 sequences, approximately 15% seen once. Sequencing used PBMCs or a T cell subset sorted from them (not recorded which). These receptor sequences come from a man between 18 and 29 years old who had mild COVID-19 (a few samples of this study predate the infection). Cell type and time point are not known.

This clonotype was observed once. The rearrangement joins TRBV7-6 to TRBJ1-2, with no clear D. CDR1 is SGHVS, CDR2 FNYEAQ, per germline. This CDR3 is built from 13 residues. V dropped 1 base and J dropped 6 bases, with 9 bases sitting between them. The CDR3 sequence: CASSLGPPNGYTF. The CDR3, as DNA: TGTGCCAGCAGCTTAGGGCCACCGAATGGCTACACCTTC.

V and J are TRBV10-3 and TRBJ2-5; D might be TRBD2 (6 bases). Germline assignment: CDR1 ENHRY and CDR2 SYGVKD. This CDR3 spans 10 amino acids. The V gene lost 10 bases and the J gene lost 13 bases, with 16 bases spanning the gap. This CDR3 reads CATSRDSPYF. As DNA, the CDR3 is TGTGCCACCTCTCGGGACTCCCCGTACTTC.

This clonotype was counted only a few times. The gene calls are TRBV6-5 and TRBJ1-2; the D is unclear. Germline CDR1 MNHEY, CDR2 SVGAGI. CDR3 length equals 11 residues. V was trimmed by 4 bases and J by 7 bases, leaving 7 bases between them. DNA of the CDR3: TGTGCCAGCAGTTCCCTCCTTGGCTACACCTTC. Amino acids: CASSSLLGYTF.

A few counts support this clonotype. This chain links TRBV29-1 with TRBJ1-4, with D tentatively TRBD1 (5 bases). From germline, CDR1 is SQVTM and CDR2 ANQGSEA. V lost 7 bases and J lost 4, with 10 bases in between. This CDR3 comprises 12 residues. CDR3 nucleotide sequence: TGCAGCGGGGGGTCGGTTAATGAAAAACTGTTTTTT. Residues: CSGGSVNEKLFF.

The sample holds a few counts of this clonotype. The V and J genes are TRBV2 and TRBJ2-1, with 8 bases lining up with TRBD1. J gave up 10 bases and V 4 bases, and 15 bases lay outside the gene matches. Germline V lookup: CDR1 SNHLY, CDR2 FYNNEI. The CDR3 runs 16 residues. This CDR3 is CASSAGQGRAKSEQFF. CDR3 bases: TGTGCCAGCAGTGCCGGACAGGGCAGAGCGAAAAGCGAGCAGTTCTTC.

This clonotype was picked up a small number of times. The chain employs TRBV10-3 and TRBJ2-5; D is ambiguous. V was cut by 11 bases and J by 5 bases, with 21 bases left in between. The CDR3 runs 14 residues. The germline CDR1 and CDR2 sequences are ENHRY and SYGVKD. CDR3 DNA sequence: TGTGCCTCCGGCGGCTCAACGGGTGGGGAGACCCAGTACTTC. Translated: CASGGSTGGETQYF.

In its sample, this clonotype was seen a few times. The V call is TRBV6-5, the J call TRBJ1-1, with 8 bases fitting TRBD1. Trimming removed 2 bases from V and 1 base from J; junction bases left unmatched: 0. The CDR3 spans 14 residues. CDR1 and CDR2 (germline): MNHEY, SVGAGI. The CDR3 DNA reads as TGTGCCAGCAGTTACGACAGGGGGAACACTGAAGCTTTCTTT. Translation: CASSYDRGNTEAFF.

V is TRBV9 and J is TRBJ2-5, with unresolved D. V lost 0 bases to trimming and J lost 5 bases, with 8 bases between them. The germline gives CDR1 SGDLS, CDR2 YYNGEE. CDR3 size: 13 residues. The chain's CDR3 is CASSVGAVETQYF. CDR3 DNA: TGTGCCAGCAGCGTAGGGGCCGTGGAGACCCAGTACTTC.

This clonotype was seen a handful of times. The V and J genes are TRBV5-4 and TRBJ2-1; TRBD1 matches 10 bases. Germline V gives CDR1 SGHNT, CDR2 YYREEE (reference sequence). Germline trimming cut 2 bases from V and 2 bases from J; bases unmatched to any gene: 4. The CDR3 covers 16 residues. CDR3 sequence (DNA): TGTGCCAGCAGCTTACAGACAGGGGGCACCTACAATGAGCAGTTCTTC. Amino acids: CASSLQTGGTYNEQFF.

J is TRBJ2-7 and V is TRBV20-1; 10 bases line up with TRBD1. With V trimmed by 3 bases and J by 7 bases, 12 bases remained unmatched. The V gene's germline CDR1 is DFQATT and CDR2 SNEGSKA (reference sequence). This CDR3 contains 15 residues. Here the CDR3 DNA reads TGCAGTGCTAGTAGCGACAGGGGGCGTTGGGTTGAGCAGTACTTC. Translating it yields CSASSDRGRWVEQYF.

The gene calls are TRBV6-2 or TRBV6-3 and TRBJ2-5; D unresolved. The V end lost 6 bases, the J end lost 5 bases, and 16 bases lay between the germline ends. The CDR3 runs 14 residues. The germline V gene has CDR1 MNHEY and CDR2 SVGEGT. CDR3 sequence reads: CASSRTDLGETQYF. CDR3 bases: TGTGCCAGCAGCCGGACGGATTTGGGTGAGACCCAGTACTTC.

This clonotype was seen more than once but under ten times. The rearrangement uses TRBV5-5 and TRBJ2-7; 9 nucleotides agree with TRBD1. The CDR3 has 16 residues. Trimming at V came to 3 bases and at J to 5 bases, leaving 12 bases not matched to a gene. The germline V gene encodes CDR1 SGHKS and CDR2 YYEKEE (reference sequence). This chain's CDR3 is CASSWNRGLNTHEQYV. CDR3 sequence (DNA): TGTGCCAGCAGCTGGAACAGGGGGCTTAATACCCACGAGCAGTACGTC.

This chain links TRBV7-2 with TRBJ2-5; D remains ambiguous. The V gene lost 6 bases and the J gene lost 7 bases, with 18 bases spanning the gap. The germline gives CDR1 SGHTA, CDR2 FQGNSA. The CDR3 runs to 14 residues. The CDR3 DNA sequence: TGTGCCAGCAGTCTTAACTCCCCACCCGGGACCCAGTACTTC. Its translation: CASSLNSPPGTQYF.

The chain joins TRBV12-3 or TRBV12-4 to TRBJ1-1; possibly TRBD1 for D (6 bases). V gave up 6 bases and J gave up 4 bases, with 24 bases separating them. The CDR3 sequence is 17 residues long. The CDR3 sequence is CASSSLSIYGGLTEAFF. CDR3 nucleotide sequence: TGTGCCAGCAGCAGTTTGTCGATCTACGGGGGCCTCACTGAAGCTTTCTTT.

CDR3 sequence reads: CATVGTQGTTDTQYF. The CDR3 coding sequence is TGTGCCACCGTTGGGACCCAGGGGACCACAGATACGCAGTATTTT. This chain links TRBV6-2 or TRBV6-3 with TRBJ2-3, with D perhaps matching TRBD1 (6 bases). Germline loops: CDR1 MNHEY, CDR2 SVGEGT. The length of the CDR3 is 15 residues. Trimming shortened V by 10 bases and J by 2 bases, and 19 bases separated the two germline ends.

This clonotype was counted many times. The CDR3, as DNA: TGCGCCAGCAGCCCTCGACCGGAAGGCGAAAAACTGTTTTTT. Amino acid sequence: CASSPRPEGEKLFF. The chain links TRBV5-1 to TRBJ1-4; D unclear. V lost 4 bases and J lost 8, with 15 bases in between. CDR3 length equals 14 residues. Germline CDR1 is SGHRS and CDR2 is YFSETQ.

The rearrangement uses TRBV9 and TRBJ2-5, with 7 bases fitting TRBD1. This CDR3 has 17 amino acids. Per the germline V gene, CDR1 is SGDLS and CDR2 is YYNGEE. Trimming at V came to 0 bases and at J to 2 bases, leaving 10 bases not matched to a gene. CDR3 sequence: CASSVAGRLGQQETQYF. In nucleotides, the CDR3 is TGTGCCAGCAGCGTAGCTGGTAGATTGGGACAGCAAGAGACCCAGTACTTC.

This clonotype turned up a few times. The chain uses TRBV5-1 and TRBJ2-2; 9 bases are a match to TRBD1. CDR1 and CDR2 (germline): SGHRS, YFSETQ. V trimming: 5 bases; J trimming: 3 bases; junction bases outside the gene matches: 2. The length of the CDR3 is 14 residues. The CDR3 spells CASRQGAHTGELFF. CDR3 sequence (DNA): TGCGCCAGCAGACAGGGGGCGCACACCGGGGAGCTGTTTTTT.

The rearrangement joins TRBV2 to TRBJ2-2; TRBD2 is a possible D gene (6 bases). CDR3 length: 14 amino acids. The V gene lost 6 bases and the J gene lost 7 bases, with 15 bases spanning the gap. Germline V gene lookup returns CDR1 SNHLY and CDR2 FYNNEI. The CDR3 region has the DNA TGTGCCAGCAGCGCCGACGGGGGTAACGGGGAGCTGTTTTTT. This sequence encodes CASSADGGNGELFF.

The table lists this clonotype with a few counts. CDR3 sequence: CSARVENTQYF. The DNA for the CDR3 is TGCAGTGCTAGAGTTGAAAATACGCAGTATTTT. This sequence joins TRBV20-1 and TRBJ2-3; D unresolved. This CDR3 spans 11 amino acids. CDR1 DFQATT and CDR2 SNEGSKA come from the germline V gene (reference sequence). Trimming removed 1 base from V and 7 bases from J, with 6 bases in between.

In this sample, this clonotype turned up many times. The chain recombines TRBV12-3 or TRBV12-4 with TRBJ2-2, with a weak D call TRBD1 (6 bases). With 7 bases removed from V and 11 bases from J, the gap between germline ends came to 17 bases. The CDR3 runs 13 residues. CDR3 sequence: CASTLATGTELFF. In DNA, the CDR3 is TGTGCCAGCACTCTCGCCACCGGGACAGAGCTGTTTTTT.

This clonotype was seen repeatedly, ten times or more. This chain connects TRBV5-1 to TRBJ1-1; 9 bases fit TRBD1. CDR3 length: 13 amino acids. Trimming removed 4 bases from V and 7 bases from J; junction bases left unmatched: 5. Germline values: CDR1 SGHRS, CDR2 YFSETQ. For the CDR3, the DNA is TGCGCCAGCAGCGAAAGACAGGGGGGTGAAGCTTTCTTT. Amino acids: CASSERQGGEAFF.

V usage is TRBV15 and J usage is TRBJ1-5; D is unclear. Per germline, CDR1 LNHNV and CDR2 YYDKDF (reference sequence). The CDR3 has 17 residues. V gave up 2 bases and J gave up 5 bases, with 19 bases separating them. This CDR3 reads CATSRHGEGRPDQPQHF. For the CDR3, the DNA is TGTGCCACCAGCAGACACGGGGAGGGTCGGCCCGATCAGCCCCAGCATTTT.

This clonotype was detected a few times. This sequence joins TRBV28 and TRBJ2-7; possible D gene TRBD1, 6 bases. Germline V gene sequence: CDR1 MDHEN, CDR2 SYDVKM. The CDR3 loop spans 12 amino acids. Trimming removed 5 bases at V and 6 bases at J, with 11 bases between. In nucleotides, the CDR3 is TGTGCCAGCAGTCAAAACAGGGTCGAGCAGTACGTC. Amino acids: CASSQNRVEQYV.

The chain is built from TRBV5-1 and TRBJ2-5; D gene uncertain. V was pared by 4 bases and J by 4 bases, with 11 bases between. Germline CDR1 SGHRS, CDR2 YFSETQ. The CDR3 sequence is 13 residues long. The CDR3 is CASSPSAPETQYF. The CDR3 region has the DNA TGCGCCAGCAGCCCGTCCGCCCCAGAGACCCAGTACTTC.

In regard to this clonotype: Given the absence of the conserved phenylalanine or tryptophan at the CDR3 end, a read error is likely. The DNA is omitted, as the CDR3 cannot be located on it reliably, and the CDR3 follows TCRdb's listing. V gene TRBV12-3 or TRBV12-4 combines with J gene TRBJ1-2. Counting both end residues, the CDR3 totals 12 amino acids. The CDR3: CASSFRPLAVTI.

This clonotype occurred a few times. The chain combines TRBV4-1 with TRBJ2-7, with a tentative D call TRBD1 (6 bases). Per germline, CDR1 MGHRA and CDR2 YSYEKL. The CDR3 spans 14 residues. V lost 4 bases and J 4 bases, leaving 14 bases between the germline ends. The CDR3 bases are TGCGCCAGCAGCCGGACTTCAGGGGAATACGAGCAGTACTTC. It encodes CASSRTSGEYEQYF.

This clonotype was counted many times. The chain couples TRBV25-1 to TRBJ1-3; D call uncertain. The CDR3 is 14 amino acids. V was pared by 6 bases and J by 2 bases, with 11 bases between. Germline CDR1 MGHDK, CDR2 SYGVNS. The CDR3 reads CASSPGHTGNTIYF. CDR3 bases: TGTGCCAGCAGCCCCGGCCATACTGGAAACACCATATATTTT.